This T cell receptor beta chain was documented in a study of T cell repertoires in cytomegalovirus infection. About the study: Matching HLA type and CMV infection were both indicated by public TCR beta signatures. Study observations and caveats: The ex vivo response was dominated by HLA-C-restricted CMV-specific TCR beta clonotypes.

TCRdb itself ran the reads through MiXCR, one entry per CDR3 protein. This table has some 560,000 distinct CDR3 sequences, just under 40% appearing once. The germline V gene encodes CDR1 MNHEY and CDR2 SVGEGT. The V end lost 6 bases, the J end lost 3 bases, and 8 bases lay between the germline ends. This CDR3 contains 13 residues. Comment on this clonotype: The antigen is undetermined.

This chain joins TRBV6-2 or TRBV6-3 and TRBJ2-2; tentatively, D is TRBD1 (5 bases). The source was cultured PBMCs, collected from culture after CMV antigen stimulation. This TCR was recovered from a human donor in good health (CMV status not recorded). Some clones in this sample may be carry-over from other donors' samples. DNA of the CDR3: TGTGCCAGCAGGATGACAGACACCGGGGAGCTGTTTTTT. Encoded protein: CASRMTDTGELFF.